A single sample is the source of the 13 T cell receptor beta chains below, sequenced in a study of human T cells and chemical hapten exposure. Each CDR3 protein gets one entry after TCRdb re-called the RACE reads with MiXCR. Altogether fewer than 140,000 distinct CDR3 sequences are present, 9.5% to 15% being singletons, with the ten largest covering 1.6%. Time point indicated: pre-sensitization, week 0. The treatment: therapeutic diphenylcyclopropenone sensitization with weekly scalp DPC. The sample here was whole blood, taken in connection with sensitization to the hapten diphenylcyclopropenone (DPC). These receptors were taken from a woman aged 45-65 years with alopecia areata. Some clones in this sample may be carry-over from other donors' samples.

This clonotype occurred many times. The V gene is TRBV4-3, the J gene TRBJ1-6; 9 bases are a match to TRBD1. Per the germline V gene, CDR1 is LGHNA and CDR2 is YSLEER. Trimming took 4 bases from V and 9 from J; bases not matched to a gene: 7. The CDR3 is made up of 15 amino acids. The CDR3 bases are TGCGCCAGCAGCCGCCAGGGACAGGGATTTTCACCCCTCCACTTT. It specifies CASSRQGQGFSPLHF.

The V gene is TRBV20-1, the J gene TRBJ1-5; D remains unclear. The V end lost 5 bases, the J end lost 2 bases, and 10 bases lay between the germline ends. Germline CDR1 and CDR2: DFQATT and SNEGSKA (reference sequence). The CDR3 consists of 13 residues. The CDR3 DNA is TGCAGTGCTCTAACGGACGGCAATCAGCCCCAGCATTTT. Amino acid sequence: CSALTDGNQPQHF.

This clonotype has at least ten counts. This chain connects TRBV25-1 to TRBJ2-3; TRBD1 or TRBD2 may be the D gene (7 bases each). CDR1 and CDR2 (germline): MGHDK, SYGVNS. The CDR3 length is 18 residues. Trimming took 3 bases from V and 5 from J, leaving 24 bases between them. CDR3 region: CASSEGRQGGGLGDTQYF. CDR3 DNA: TGTGCCAGCAGTGAGGGGAGACAGGGAGGGGGATTAGGAGATACGCAGTATTTT.

The table lists this clonotype with a few counts. The chain carries TRBV7-2 and TRBJ2-1; a possible D gene is TRBD1 (5 bases). The CDR3 runs 13 residues. Looked up from germline, CDR1 is SGHTA and CDR2 is FQGNSA. V lost 2 bases, J lost 3 bases, and 5 bases lay in between. CDR3 DNA: TGTGCCAGCAGCTTACAGGGCTACAATGAGCAGTTCTTC. It translates to CASSLQGYNEQFF.

A single count supports this clonotype. The rearrangement uses TRBV7-2 and TRBJ1-1; D is undetermined. The V gene lost 1 base and the J gene lost 11 bases, with 14 bases spanning the gap. The CDR3 contains 13 residues. CDR1 is SGHTA and CDR2 is FQGNSA in the germline V gene. The CDR3 loop reads CASSLVMSGSAFF. Here the CDR3 DNA reads TGTGCCAGCAGCTTAGTCATGAGTGGTTCGGCTTTCTTT. Using reference TRBV7-2 and TRBJ1-1 for the parts outside the CDR3, the full variable domain is GAGVSQSPSNKVTEKGKDVELRCDPISGHTALYWYRQSLGQGLEFLIYFQGNSAPDKSGLPSDRFSAERTGGSVSTLTIQRTQQEDSAVYLCASSLVMSGSAFFGQGTRLTVV.

This clonotype was observed many times. V usage is TRBV29-1 and J usage is TRBJ2-2, with D maybe TRBD2 (6 bases). V was cut by 8 bases and J by 5 bases, with 15 bases left in between. The CDR3 runs 13 residues. Germline V gene data show CDR1 as SQVTM and CDR2 as ANQGSEA. CDR3 in amino acids: CSLTGVETGELFF. The CDR3 nucleotides are TGCAGCTTAACGGGAGTAGAGACCGGGGAGCTGTTTTTT.

The gene calls are TRBV6-5 and TRBJ2-7, with TRBD1 matching over 9 bases. With 2 bases clipped from V and 3 bases from J, the junction kept 11 bases outside the gene matches. Germline CDR1 reads MNHEY; CDR2 reads SVGAGI. The CDR3 length is 17 residues. CDR3 in DNA: TGTGCCAGCAGTTACCTAGAGACAGGGGGAAAGGTCTACGAGCAGTACTTC. Encoded protein: CASSYLETGGKVYEQYF.

The rearrangement uses TRBV7-2 and TRBJ2-3; D is ambiguous. V was clipped by 6 bases and J by 2 bases, with 6 bases between them. The germline CDR1 and CDR2 sequences are SGHTA and FQGNSA. This CDR3 has 12 residues. The CDR3 nucleotides are TGTGCCAGCAGGGACGCCACAGATACGCAGTATTTT. It specifies CASRDATDTQYF.

This clonotype was seen repeatedly, ten times or more. The chain uses TRBV19 and TRBJ1-2; TRBD1 is a possible D gene (5 bases). This CDR3 region has 14 residues. Germline assignment: CDR1 LNHDA and CDR2 SQIVND (reference sequence). V gave up 9 bases and J gave up 3 bases, with 17 bases separating them. DNA for the CDR3: TGTGCCAGCGTACAGGTAGCGGATTACTATGGCTACACCTTC. Translating gives CASVQVADYYGYTF.

There are many counts of this clonotype. The chain recombines TRBV6-5 with TRBJ1-1, with D hard to call. The CDR3 runs to 13 residues. The ends were cut back, 2 bases at V and 0 bases at J, with 4 bases in the middle. Germline V gene lookup returns CDR1 MNHEY and CDR2 SVGAGI. The CDR3, as DNA: TGTGCCAGCAGTTACACGGTGAACACTGAAGCTTTCTTT. Translated, it gives CASSYTVNTEAFF.

The gene calls are TRBV16 and TRBJ2-3; possible D gene TRBD1, 5 bases. CDR1 is KGHSY and CDR2 is FQNENV in the germline V gene. Trimming cost V 6 bases and J 9 bases, with 10 bases left between them. CDR3 size: 11 residues. In nucleotides, the CDR3 is TGTGCCAGCAGTCCTCCAGGGACGCAGTATTTT. Translating it yields CASSPPGTQYF.

Turning to this clonotype: One junction end disagrees with the germline gene, perhaps due to a read error. The gene calls are TRBV6-5 and TRBJ1-5; no definite D call. Germline V lookup: CDR1 MNHEY, CDR2 SVGAGI. The length of the CDR3 is 12 residues. The DNA for the CDR3 is TGTGCCAGAAGTTCGACCAATCAGCCCCAGCATTTT. Its translation is CARSSTNQPQHF.

The CDR3 loop is CASSPTSGSFNEQFF. As DNA, the CDR3 is TGTGCCAGCTCACCCACTAGCGGGAGTTTCAATGAGCAGTTCTTC. The chain recombines TRBV18 with TRBJ2-1, with TRBD2 identical over 11 bases. CDR3 length equals 15 residues. Looked up from germline, CDR1 is KGHSH and CDR2 is LQKENI. V lost 3 bases to trimming and J lost 6 bases; unmatched junction nucleotides: 4.